Listed here are 16 T cell receptor beta chains from one sample, sequenced in a study of blood T cell repertoires in COVID-19. This table comes from immunoSEQ multiplex PCR, and its TCRdb copy is limited to in-frame clones, with some not included. The sample includes some 400,000 clones, more than 70% of them seen just once. Sequenced sample: peripheral blood. Receptors were obtained from a woman aged 60-70 years with COVID-19, enrolled during active disease.

This clone was picked up one time. V is TRBV19 and J is TRBJ1-2; TRBD1 aligns across 7 bases. Germline V lookup: CDR1 LNHDA, CDR2 SQIVND (reference sequence). J lost 5 bases, V lost 4 bases, and 4 bases had no gene match. CDR3 length: 13 amino acids. The CDR3 DNA follows: TGTGCCAGTAGTAGGGACAGCACTTATGGCTACACCTTC. This translates into CASSRDSTYGYTF.

The chain couples TRBV6-5 to TRBJ1-3, with 8 bases lining up with TRBD1. The CDR3 extends over 14 amino acids. The V gene's germline CDR1 is MNHEY and CDR2 SVGAGI. V shed 5 bases and J 5 bases; nucleotides not matched to a gene: 5. In DNA, the CDR3 is TGTGCCAGCAGTATGACAGGGGCCCGAAACACCATATATTTT. This codes for CASSMTGARNTIYF.

The rearrangement uses TRBV5-1 and TRBJ1-4; 7 nucleotides line up with TRBD1. The trim removed 4 bases at V and 6 bases at J, leaving 6 bases unmatched. This CDR3 spans 14 amino acids. CDR1 and CDR2 from the germline V gene are SGHRS and YFSETQ. This CDR3 is CASSPGTADEKLFF. For the CDR3, the DNA is TGCGCCAGCAGCCCCGGGACAGCCGATGAAAAACTGTTTTTT.

The chain recombines TRBV6-5 with TRBJ2-7; D may be TRBD1 (6 bases). The CDR3 runs to 13 residues. Germline values: CDR1 MNHEY, CDR2 SVGAGI. Trimming cost V 6 bases and J 5 bases, with 14 bases left between them. CDR3 sequence reads: CASRSDRFNEQYF. The CDR3 DNA sequence: TGTGCCAGCAGATCCGACAGGTTCAACGAGCAGTACTTC.

The CDR3 sequence: CASSERRGGGYEKLFF. CDR3 nucleotides: TGTGCCAGCAGTGAGCGAAGGGGCGGTGGGTATGAAAAACTGTTTTTT. The J gene is TRBJ1-4, the V gene TRBV2; a possible D gene is TRBD1 (5 bases). V gave up 3 bases and J gave up 6 bases, with 17 bases separating them. CDR1 is SNHLY, CDR2 FYNNEI, per germline. CDR3 length: 16 amino acids.

V usage is TRBV19 and J usage is TRBJ2-1; D call uncertain. The CDR3 is 16 residues long. Per germline, CDR1 LNHDA and CDR2 SQIVND (reference sequence). V was trimmed by 0 bases and J by 0 bases, leaving 9 bases between them. Written as DNA, the CDR3 is TGTGCCAGTAGTATAGATCCCCTAGACTCCTACAATGAGCAGTTCTTC. Protein: CASSIDPLDSYNEQFF.

The genes are TRBV24-1 and TRBJ2-1; D may be TRBD2 (7 bases). The germline CDR1 and CDR2 sequences are KGHDR and SFDVKD. The CDR3 runs 15 residues. Trimming shortened V by 5 bases and J by 7 bases, and 17 bases separated the two germline ends. In DNA, the CDR3 is TGTGCCACCAGTGCGAAGGGGGGGGCGAAGAATGAGCAGTTCTTC. It translates to CATSAKGGAKNEQFF.

J is TRBJ2-5 and V is TRBV5-1, with 9 bases aligning to TRBD2. Per the germline V gene, CDR1 is SGHRS and CDR2 is YFSETQ. J lost 4 bases, V lost 5 bases, and 9 bases had no gene match. The CDR3 sequence is 15 residues long. CDR3 sequence reads: CASRDSGTSRETQYF. The DNA for the CDR3 is TGCGCCAGCAGGGATTCCGGGACTAGCAGAGAGACCCAGTACTTC.

The rearrangement links TRBV3-1 (or the pseudogene TRBV3-2) to TRBJ2-1; 7 positions match TRBD2. Trimming took 1 base from V and 7 from J; bases not matched to a gene: 7. Germline V gene data show CDR1 as LGHDT and CDR2 as YNNKEL (reference sequence). This CDR3 comprises 15 residues. CDR3 bases: TGTGCCAGCAGCCAAGTCCAGCGGGGTCGGAATGAGCAGTTCTTC. Its protein product is CASSQVQRGRNEQFF.

V is TRBV27 and J is TRBJ1-1; D call uncertain. V dropped 1 base and J dropped 1 base, with 16 bases sitting between them. The CDR3 runs to 17 residues. The V gene's germline CDR1 is MNHEY and CDR2 SMNVEV (reference sequence). The CDR3 protein is CASSLLSRGLGNTEAFF. The CDR3, as DNA: TGTGCCAGCAGTTTATTGTCTCGAGGGCTGGGGAACACTGAAGCTTTCTTT.

The chain combines TRBV4-1 with TRBJ1-1, with TRBD1 matching over 10 bases. The V gene's germline CDR1 is MGHRA and CDR2 YSYEKL. This CDR3 comprises 16 residues. J was trimmed by 8 bases and V by 5 bases; bases with no gene match: 14. The CDR3 nucleotides are TGCGCCAGCAGCTCCCGGGACAGGGGTTTTTTCCTGGAAGCTTTCTTT. Encoded protein: CASSSRDRGFFLEAFF.

The chain uses TRBV6-5 and TRBJ2-2; a possible D gene is TRBD1 (5 bases). The CDR3 has 14 amino acids. The germline CDR1 and CDR2 sequences are MNHEY and SVGAGI. V dropped 5 bases and J dropped 6 bases, with 13 bases sitting between them. CDR3 sequence reads: CASSLPTGAGELFF. As DNA, the CDR3 is TGTGCCAGCAGTCTACCAACAGGCGCCGGGGAGCTGTTTTTT.

The rearrangement links TRBV10-3 to TRBJ2-1, with D perhaps matching TRBD1 (5 bases). The germline V and J ends were trimmed by 4 bases and 9 bases, with 10 bases remaining between them. CDR1 and CDR2 from the germline V gene are ENHRY and SYGVKD. CDR3 length: 12 amino acids. The CDR3 here is CAISVQGVEQFF. CDR3 sequence (DNA): TGTGCCATCAGTGTACAAGGGGTTGAGCAGTTCTTC.

This chain's CDR3 is CASSSGQGPEQYF. CDR3 DNA: TGTGCCAGCAGCAGTGGACAGGGGCCCGAGCAGTACTTC. The chain combines TRBV7-2 with TRBJ2-7, with TRBD1 identical over 9 bases. Per the germline V gene, CDR1 is SGHTA and CDR2 is FQGNSA. J was trimmed by 6 bases and V by 5 bases; bases with no gene match: 5. CDR3 length: 13 amino acids.

V and J are TRBV5-1 and TRBJ1-4; tentative D call: TRBD1 (6 bases). The CDR3 consists of 14 residues. Germline CDR1 is SGHRS and CDR2 is YFSETQ. The V end was cut by 5 bases, the J end by 7 bases, with 15 bases between. CDR3 loop: CASRSGADTEKLFF. The CDR3, as DNA: TGCGCCAGCAGATCAGGGGCAGACACTGAAAAACTGTTTTTT. Full variable domain (remainder filled in from reference TRBV5-1 and TRBJ1-4): KAGVTQTPRYLIKTRGQQVTLSCSPISGHRSVSWYQQTPGQGLQFLFEYFSETQRNKGNFPGRFSGRQFSNSRSEMNVSTLELGDSALYLCASRSGADTEKLFFGSGTQLSVL.

CDR3 sequence reads: CASRPRQGLWGYTF. In nucleotides, the CDR3 is TGTGCCAGCAGGCCCAGACAGGGGCTATGGGGCTACACCTTC. The V call is TRBV2, the J call TRBJ1-2; 8 bases agree with TRBD1. Germline V gene sequence: CDR1 SNHLY, CDR2 FYNNEI. CDR3 length equals 14 residues. V lost 6 bases, J lost 8 bases, and 11 bases stayed unmatched.